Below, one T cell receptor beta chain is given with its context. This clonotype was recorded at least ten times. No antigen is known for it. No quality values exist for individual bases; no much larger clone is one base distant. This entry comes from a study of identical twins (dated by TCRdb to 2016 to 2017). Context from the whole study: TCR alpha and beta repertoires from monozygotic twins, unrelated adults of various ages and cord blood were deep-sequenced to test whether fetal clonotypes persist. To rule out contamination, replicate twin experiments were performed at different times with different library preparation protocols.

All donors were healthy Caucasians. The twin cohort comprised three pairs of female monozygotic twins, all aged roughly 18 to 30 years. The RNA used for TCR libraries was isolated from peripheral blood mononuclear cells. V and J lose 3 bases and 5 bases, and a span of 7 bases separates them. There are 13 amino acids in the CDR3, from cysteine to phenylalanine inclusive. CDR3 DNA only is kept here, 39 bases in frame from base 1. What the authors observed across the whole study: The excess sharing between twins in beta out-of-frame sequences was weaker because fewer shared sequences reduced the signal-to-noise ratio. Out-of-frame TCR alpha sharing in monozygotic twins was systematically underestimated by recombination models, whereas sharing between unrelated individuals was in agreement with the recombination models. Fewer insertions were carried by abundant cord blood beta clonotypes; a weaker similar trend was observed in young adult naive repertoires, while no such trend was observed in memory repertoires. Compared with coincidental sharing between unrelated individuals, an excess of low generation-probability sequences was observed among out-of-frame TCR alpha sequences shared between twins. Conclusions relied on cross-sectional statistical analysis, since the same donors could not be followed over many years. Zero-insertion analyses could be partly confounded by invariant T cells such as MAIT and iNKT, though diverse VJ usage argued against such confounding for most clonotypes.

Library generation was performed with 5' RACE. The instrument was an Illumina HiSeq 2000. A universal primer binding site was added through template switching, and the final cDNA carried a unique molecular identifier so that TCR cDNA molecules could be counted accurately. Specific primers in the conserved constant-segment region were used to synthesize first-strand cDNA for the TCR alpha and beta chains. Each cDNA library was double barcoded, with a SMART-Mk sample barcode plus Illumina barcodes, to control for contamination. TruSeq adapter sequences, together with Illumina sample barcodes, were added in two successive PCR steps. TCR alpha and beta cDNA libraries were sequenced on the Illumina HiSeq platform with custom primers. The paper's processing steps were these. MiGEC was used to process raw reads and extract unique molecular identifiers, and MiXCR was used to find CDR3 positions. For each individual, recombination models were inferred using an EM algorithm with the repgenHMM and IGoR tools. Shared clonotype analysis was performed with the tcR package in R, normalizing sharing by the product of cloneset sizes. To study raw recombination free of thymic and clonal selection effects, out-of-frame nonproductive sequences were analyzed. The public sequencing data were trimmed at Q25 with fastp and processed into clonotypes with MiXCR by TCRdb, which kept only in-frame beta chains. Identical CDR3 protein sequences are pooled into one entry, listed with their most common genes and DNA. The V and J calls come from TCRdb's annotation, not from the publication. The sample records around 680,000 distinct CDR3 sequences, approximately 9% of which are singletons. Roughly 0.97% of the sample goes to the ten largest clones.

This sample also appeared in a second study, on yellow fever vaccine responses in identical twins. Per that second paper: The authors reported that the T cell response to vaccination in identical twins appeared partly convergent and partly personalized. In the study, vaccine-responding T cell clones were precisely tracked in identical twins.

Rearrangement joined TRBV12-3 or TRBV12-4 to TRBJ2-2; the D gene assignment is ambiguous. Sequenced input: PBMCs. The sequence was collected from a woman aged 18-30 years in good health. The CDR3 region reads CASSFPRTGELFF. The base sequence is TGTGCCAGCAGTTTCCCTAGGACCGGGGAGCTGTTTTTT.